This is a list of T cell receptor beta chains from one sample in a study of cytomegalovirus exposure and HLA in healthy donors. Assay used: immunoSEQ multiplex PCR; TCRdb lists only in-frame clones, some missing. With about 75,000 clones in the sample, the ten largest clones hold 2.5% to 3%. Sequenced sample: PBMCs. These TCRs come from a man aged 35 to 55 in good health and CMV-seronegative. CDR3s include the opening cysteine and the closing phenylalanine or tryptophan.

V gene	CDR3 length	J gene	CDR3 protein
TRBV11-2	17	TRBJ2-7	CASSAKRDSISSYEQYF
TRBV5-1	14	TRBJ2-4	CASSLESGKNIQYF
TRBV30	19	TRBJ2-7	CAWSALSPLQIPLNYEQYF
TRBV5-4	14	TRBJ2-3	CASSSGGPGDTQYF
TRBV28	15	TRBJ1-4	CASSNDRGLGEKLFF
TRBV5-4	18	TRBJ2-2	CASSLFRGAVGNTGELFF
TRBV4-1	15	TRBJ1-2	CASSSQPQGGYGYTF
TRBV29-1	15	TRBJ2-3	CSVVQLAGGTDTQYF
TRBV6-5	15	TRBJ2-1	CASSTRTGYGNEQFF
TRBV6-5	14	TRBJ1-6	CASRLRGSPSPLHF
TRBV6-5	15	TRBJ2-5	CASTGVAAGEETQYF
TRBV15	14	TRBJ1-6	CATSGHIYNSPLHF
TRBV19	17	TRBJ2-4	CASSPTRGELAKNIQYF
TRBV11-1	15	TRBJ1-6	CASSPTGTDNSPLHF
TRBV9	18	TRBJ1-5	CASSVGASGDYSNQPQHF
TRBV6-1	14	TRBJ2-1	CASSSRTSGGAQFF
TRBV6-1	15	TRBJ1-1	CASSEAIRDTNEAFF
TRBV18	16	TRBJ2-2	CASSPPTGGITGELFF
TRBV9	12	TRBJ2-5	CAKDLPRGTQYF
TRBV9	17	TRBJ2-2	CASSPLSGGMNTGELFF
TRBV7-2	14	TRBJ2-7	CASSPAGRTYEQYF
TRBV15	15	TRBJ1-2	CATSRGTGTNYGYTF
TRBV27	11	TRBJ1-1	CASRSYTEAFF
TRBV19	12	TRBJ2-2	CASGAYTGELFF
TRBV4-2	16	TRBJ2-6	CASSLLAGTGANVLTF
TRBV7-9	16	TRBJ1-2	CASSFPPGQGAYGYTF
TRBV4-1	13	TRBJ2-2	CASSQVVSRELFF
TRBV2	16	TRBJ1-5	CASTRGGEYSNQPQHF
TRBV7-9	15	TRBJ2-2	CASSLGQGDTGELFF
TRBV6-1	14	TRBJ1-5	CASSRPGGSQPQHF